This is a list of T cell receptor beta chains from one sample in a study of vaccination and CD4 T cells after COVID-19. These receptors have no known antigen. One entry per CDR3 protein results from TCRdb running MiXCR on the PCR reads. The sample lists approximately 15,000 distinct CDR3 sequences, about 26% occurring once. Material for sequencing was cultured CD4+ T cells from blood. These receptors were taken from a human donor with COVID-19. Both conserved end residues are part of each CDR3. The D gene is left open where the match is weak.

D gene | V gene | CDR3 protein
TRBD1 | TRBV7-9 | CASSHRDRGLQRQETQYF
. | TRBV20-1 | CSAPDNYGYTF
. | TRBV11-2 | CASSLDRGGRDTEAFF
TRBD2 | TRBV7-2 | CASSSATSGGVYTQYF
. | TRBV27 | CASSTARDTQYF
TRBD1 | TRBV27 | CASSVRDRGREEQFF
. | TRBV6-1 | CASSEHRAANTGELFF
. | TRBV6-4 | CASSIQGGANYGYTF
TRBD1 | TRBV19 | CASSDGGTTGGETEAFF
. | TRBV7-2 | CASSSQPRNTDTQYF
TRBD1 | TRBV18 | CASSPSRQGREQYF
TRBD1 | TRBV6-2/TRBV6-3 | CASNQQGTGNSPLHF
. | TRBV6-5 | CASSYRVGNQPQHF
TRBD2 | TRBV27 | CASSLGSSGGANEQFF
TRBD2 | TRBV7-9 | CASSLGTTGGTNEQFF
TRBD1 | TRBV20-1 | CSARWQGAGYSNQPQHF
. | TRBV6-5 | CATSYEGYGQPQHF
. | TRBV7-8 | CASTREQGRAYEQYF
. | TRBV30 | CAWSVGRNSPLHF
TRBD2 | TRBV7-3 | CASSLTLIWRGDKNIQYF
TRBD1 | TRBV6-1 | CASSALPGQGPGELFF
TRBD1 | TRBV5-4 | CASSPIRGQGASEQFF
TRBD1 | TRBV29-1 | CSVGTDSNQPQHF
TRBD1 | TRBV12-3/TRBV12-4 | CASTPGQGVSYNSPLHF
. | TRBV24-1 | CATSEPPRVLRGNEQFF
. | TRBV28 | CASSHDRRRHQPQHF
. | TRBV5-1 | CASSLRSGVTASSYNEQFF
. | TRBV6-1 | CASSRALGRGTNTEAFF
. | TRBV6-1 | CASNWGRTNEKLFF
. | TRBV7-8 | CASGRGAEGTEAFF
. | TRBV7-9 | CASSLTRPKGSYEQYF
. | TRBV30 | CAWTRHYGYTF
. | TRBV5-1 | CASSLEWGNGELFF
TRBD2 | TRBV2 | CASTMASGGPSTDTQYF
. | TRBV6-2/TRBV6-3 | CASSHGDSIVETQYF
TRBD2 | TRBV4-2 | CASSQEESKRGGNTQYF
. | TRBV30 | CAWTPTADTQYF
. | TRBV19 | CASSPTQGKGDSPLHF
. | TRBV20-1 | CSVRRGASYNEQFF
. | TRBV6-1 | CASSEGVGPNYGYTF
. | TRBV6-2/TRBV6-3 | CASKMGRAYEQYF
. | TRBV20-1 | CSAIGDNYGYTF
TRBD2 | TRBV2 | CASSETRVAGGAAGELFF
TRBD1 | TRBV6-2/TRBV6-3 | CASSYYSGTGGTDTQYF
TRBD1 | TRBV11-2 | CASSQRQGISTEAFF
. | TRBV20-1 | CSAKVGVWSTEAFF
. | TRBV5-8 | CATPQDRFIGYTF
TRBD1 | TRBV4-2 | CASSQVGQGDEQYF
. | TRBV12-3/TRBV12-4 | CASKGGGPETQYF
. | TRBV25-1 | CASSATDQETQYF
. | TRBV6-5 | CASSYSEASGANVLTF
. | TRBV12-3/TRBV12-4 | CASTRHTEQETQYF
TRBD1 | TRBV19 | CASSLRQGDEQFF
. | TRBV7-9 | CASESSSYEQYF
. | TRBV7-2 | CASSLNNRAGYGYTF